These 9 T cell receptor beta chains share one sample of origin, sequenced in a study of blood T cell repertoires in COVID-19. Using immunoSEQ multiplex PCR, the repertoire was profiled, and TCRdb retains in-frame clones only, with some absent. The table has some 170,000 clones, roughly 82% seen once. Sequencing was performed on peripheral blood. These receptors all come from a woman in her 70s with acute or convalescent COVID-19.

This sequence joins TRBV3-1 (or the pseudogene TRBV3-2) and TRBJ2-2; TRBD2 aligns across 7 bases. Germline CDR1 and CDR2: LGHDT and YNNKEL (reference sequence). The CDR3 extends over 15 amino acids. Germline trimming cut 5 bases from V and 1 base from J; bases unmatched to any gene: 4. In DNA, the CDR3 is TGTGCCAGCAGCAAACAGCGGGGGAACACCGGGGAGCTGTTTTTT. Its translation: CASSKQRGNTGELFF.

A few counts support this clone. CDR3 bases: TGCGCCAGCAGCTTGTACGCGGGAAGCACAGATACGCAGTATTTT. Protein: CASSLYAGSTDTQYF. The V gene is TRBV5-1, the J gene TRBJ2-3; possible D gene TRBD2, 6 bases. Germline V gene data show CDR1 as SGHRS and CDR2 as YFSETQ. This CDR3 comprises 15 residues. Trimming took 1 base from V and 0 from J, leaving 9 bases between them.

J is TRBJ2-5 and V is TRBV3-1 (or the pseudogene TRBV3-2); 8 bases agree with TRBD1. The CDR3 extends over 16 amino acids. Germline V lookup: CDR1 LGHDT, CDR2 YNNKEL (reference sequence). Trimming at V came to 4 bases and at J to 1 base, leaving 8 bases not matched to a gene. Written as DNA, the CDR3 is TGTGCCAGCAGCCTAATGGGGGACAGGCTCCAAGAGACCCAGTACTTC. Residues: CASSLMGDRLQETQYF.

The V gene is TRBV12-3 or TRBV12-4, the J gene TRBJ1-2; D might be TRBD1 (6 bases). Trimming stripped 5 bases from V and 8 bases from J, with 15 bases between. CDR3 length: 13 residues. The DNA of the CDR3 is TGTGCCAGCAGTCGGGACACCGGTAGGGGCTACACCTTC. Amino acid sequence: CASSRDTGRGYTF.

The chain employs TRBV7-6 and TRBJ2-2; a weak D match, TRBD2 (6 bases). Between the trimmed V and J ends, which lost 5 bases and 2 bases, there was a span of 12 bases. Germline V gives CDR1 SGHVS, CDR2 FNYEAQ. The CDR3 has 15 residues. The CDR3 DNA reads TGTGCCAGCAGCACACGGGACTTTAACACCGGGGAGCTGTTTTTT. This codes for CASSTRDFNTGELFF.

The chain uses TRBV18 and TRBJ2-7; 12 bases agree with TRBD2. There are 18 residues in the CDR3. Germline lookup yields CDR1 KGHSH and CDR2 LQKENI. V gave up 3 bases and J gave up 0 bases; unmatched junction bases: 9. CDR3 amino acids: CASSPGTSGRPASYEQYF. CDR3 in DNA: TGTGCCAGCTCACCCGGGACTAGCGGGCGGCCCGCCTCCTACGAGCAGTACTTC.

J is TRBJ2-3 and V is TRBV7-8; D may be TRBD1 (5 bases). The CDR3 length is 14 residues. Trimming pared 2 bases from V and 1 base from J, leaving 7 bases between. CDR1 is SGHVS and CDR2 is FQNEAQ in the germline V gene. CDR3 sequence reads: CASSLLTGTDTQYF. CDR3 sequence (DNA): TGTGCCAGCAGCTTATTGACAGGCACAGATACGCAGTATTTT.

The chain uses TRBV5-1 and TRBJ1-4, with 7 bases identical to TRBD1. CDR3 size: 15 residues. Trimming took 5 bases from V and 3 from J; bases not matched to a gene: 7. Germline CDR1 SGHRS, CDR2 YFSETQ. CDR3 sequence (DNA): TGCGCCAGCAGTTCGCAGGGGGTGGCTAATGAAAAACTGTTTTTT. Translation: CASSSQGVANEKLFF.

DNA for the CDR3: TGTGCCACCAGTGATTCCCGGGCAGGGGATAGCTATGGCTACACCTTC. Protein: CATSDSRAGDSYGYTF. V usage is TRBV24-1 and J usage is TRBJ1-2; tentatively, D is TRBD1 (6 bases). Germline V gives CDR1 KGHDR, CDR2 SFDVKD. CDR3 length: 16 residues. Trimming took off 2 bases at V and 4 bases at J, with 16 bases between the two ends.